This is a list of T cell receptor beta chains from one sample in a study of T cells after yellow fever vaccination. TCRdb recomputed calls from the 5' RACE reads with MiXCR, one row per CDR3 protein. The sample shows roughly 330,000 distinct CDR3 sequences, roughly 4% of them seen only once. Material: PBMCs, obtained 5 days after the yellow fever booster vaccination. The receptor set was obtained from a man aged 18-30 years who received the YFV17D yellow fever vaccine. CDR3s include the opening cysteine and the closing phenylalanine or tryptophan. The D gene is left open where the match is weak. Where a row states a size, it is once, few, many or the class of an expanded clone; other rows omit it.

clone_size,d_call,j_call,v_call,cdr3_nt,cdr3_aa
many,.,TRBJ1-2,TRBV4-1,TGCGCCAGCAGCCAAGTGAGCAGCTATGGCTACACCTTC,CASSQVSSYGYTF
many,.,TRBJ2-3,TRBV27,TGTGCCAGCAGTTTATTTCGGGGCGTGGGATCAGATACGCAGTATTTT,CASSLFRGVGSDTQYF
few,.,TRBJ2-6,TRBV27,TGTGCCAGCAGTTTCGTCACAGCCCAAGCCACCTTCTCTGGGGCCAACGTCCTGACTTTC,CASSFVTAQATFSGANVLTF
many,.,TRBJ1-1,TRBV6-2/TRBV6-3,TGTGCCAGCCACCCCGCCGACAGTTTGAACACTGAAGCTTTCTTT,CASHPADSLNTEAFF
.,TRBD1,TRBJ2-1,TRBV23-1,TGCGCCAGCAGTCGGATGACAGGGAGCCACAATGAGCAGTTCTTC,CASSRMTGSHNEQFF
few,.,TRBJ2-1,TRBV11-2,TGTGCCAGCAGCCCCATCTTCAACAGGGTTAATGAGCAGTTCTTC,CASSPIFNRVNEQFF
.,.,TRBJ2-5,TRBV11-1,TGTGCCAGCAGCTGGACAGGTCGGGGGGAGACCCAGTACTTC,CASSWTGRGETQYF
.,.,TRBJ2-2,TRBV7-2,TGTGCCAGCAGCATAATAGGAAGGACCGGGGAGCTGTTTTTT,CASSIIGRTGELFF
few,TRBD1,TRBJ1-5,TRBV19,TGTGCCAGTTCTCAAAGCTCCAGGGGGCATCAGCCCCAGCATTTT,CASSQSSRGHQPQHF
many,.,TRBJ1-1,TRBV4-1,TGCGCCAGCAGCCAAGTCAAAATGAACACTGAAGCTTTCTTT,CASSQVKMNTEAFF
.,.,TRBJ1-5,TRBV6-2/TRBV6-3,TGTGCCAGCAGTTACTCGAGGACAGGCAATCAGCCCCAGCATTTT,CASSYSRTGNQPQHF
.,.,TRBJ2-5,TRBV29-1,TGCAGCGCCACGGGTTACCAAGAGACCCAGTACTTC,CSATGYQETQYF
few,.,TRBJ2-5,TRBV6-2/TRBV6-3,TGTGCCAGCAGCACTCTACGGGGTCCCGAGACCCAGTACTTC,CASSTLRGPETQYF
.,.,TRBJ2-5,TRBV7-2,TGTGCCAGCAGCTTGGTCGGGCCTGGAGGAAAGACCCAGTACTTC,CASSLVGPGGKTQYF
few,.,TRBJ1-4,TRBV7-9,TGTGCCAGCAGCTTCTTAAGTAATGAAAAACTGTTTTTT,CASSFLSNEKLFF
many,.,TRBJ2-3,TRBV10-3,TGTGCCATCAGTGAGTCGTACGGCACAGATACGCAGTATTTT,CAISESYGTDTQYF
.,.,TRBJ2-7,TRBV5-1,TGCGCCAGCAGCTTGGTTGGTGGAAGATCCTACGAGCAGTACTTC,CASSLVGGRSYEQYF
many,TRBD1,TRBJ1-1,TRBV20-1,TGCAGTGCTACCAATGGACAGGGCGGACCCGCGGCTTTCTTT,CSATNGQGGPAAFF
.,.,TRBJ1-5,TRBV12-3/TRBV12-4,TGTGCCAGTGCAACGGGAGGACGGGCGGATAGCAATCAGCCCCAGCATTTT,CASATGGRADSNQPQHF
.,.,TRBJ2-2,TRBV5-1,TGCGCCAGCAGCTTATCCGGCATTCCTCAAACCGGGGAGCTGTTTTTT,CASSLSGIPQTGELFF
few,.,TRBJ2-3,TRBV11-2,TGTGCCAGCAGCTTAGGGGGGGAGTTCACAGATACGCAGTATTTT,CASSLGGEFTDTQYF
many,.,TRBJ1-1,TRBV5-1,TGCGCCAGCAGCTTGGGGCAGCCGACTGAAGCTTTCTTT,CASSLGQPTEAFF
few,.,TRBJ1-3,TRBV30,TGTGCCGGGACCTCAGGATTTGACACCATATATTTT,CAGTSGFDTIYF
many,.,TRBJ2-3,TRBV5-1,TGCGCCAGCAGCTTCCCGGGGGACGATACGCAGTATTTT,CASSFPGDDTQYF
.,.,TRBJ1-4,TRBV7-9,TGTGCCAGCAGCTTAATTAGGGGGAACAGGGCTAATGAAAAACTGTTTTTT,CASSLIRGNRANEKLFF
many,TRBD2,TRBJ2-5,TRBV5-1,TGCGCCAGCAGCTTGGGGCTAGCGGTAGAGACCCAGTACTTC,CASSLGLAVETQYF
few,.,TRBJ1-1,TRBV11-1,TGTGCCAGCAGCCCCCGGGACGGAAGCATGAACACTGAAGCTTTCTTT,CASSPRDGSMNTEAFF
many,.,TRBJ1-2,TRBV5-1,TGCGCCAGCAGCTTGGGATCGGGGAACTATGGCTACACCTTC,CASSLGSGNYGYTF
many,.,TRBJ2-2,TRBV5-1,TGCGCCAGCAGCTTGTGGGGGCGGGCAACTACGAACACCGGGGAGCTGTTTTTT,CASSLWGRATTNTGELFF
many,.,TRBJ1-2,TRBV5-1,TGCGCCAGCAGCTTGGAAGGGTCTCGAGGCTACACCTTC,CASSLEGSRGYTF
few,.,TRBJ2-1,TRBV5-1,TGCGCCAGCAGCTTGGGACGGACAGGAGGGGAGTTCTTC,CASSLGRTGGEFF
many,.,TRBJ2-2,TRBV7-2,TGTGCCAGCAGCTTAGTGGCGGCGAACACCGGGGAGCTGTTTTTT,CASSLVAANTGELFF
.,TRBD1,TRBJ2-1,TRBV24-1,TGTGCCACCAGTGAAAGGACAGGGGGCTACAATGAGCAGTTCTTC,CATSERTGGYNEQFF
.,.,TRBJ1-1,TRBV5-1,TGCGCCAGCAGCTGGCGGGACGGATACACTGAAGCTTTCTTT,CASSWRDGYTEAFF
few,TRBD1,TRBJ1-5,TRBV6-1,TGTGCCAGCAGTTGGGACAGGGGGATCAGCAGACAGCCCCAGCATTTT,CASSWDRGISRQPQHF
many,.,TRBJ2-2,TRBV2,TGTGCCAGCAGGTGGGATAGGGACACCGGGGAGCTGTTTTTT,CASRWDRDTGELFF
many,.,TRBJ2-3,TRBV7-2,TGTGCCAGCAGCCACGGTCGGCCAAAAGCCGCGGATACGCAGTATTTT,CASSHGRPKAADTQYF
few,.,TRBJ2-3,TRBV6-2/TRBV6-3,TGTGCCAGCAGCCTCTTAAATACGCAGTATTTT,CASSLLNTQYF
few,.,TRBJ2-3,TRBV11-3,TGTGCCAGCAGCTTTTCCCAGCAGGATACGCAGTATTTT,CASSFSQQDTQYF
many,.,TRBJ1-2,TRBV3-1,TGTGCCAGCAGCCGAGGGACGGAGAACTATGGCTACACCTTC,CASSRGTENYGYTF
.,.,TRBJ1-1,TRBV3-2,TGTGCCAGCAGCCAAGACGAGGACAGGGAGGAAGCTTTCTTT,CASSQDEDREEAFF
few,.,TRBJ2-1,TRBV7-2,TGTGCCAGCCAGAACATCGGGTTGAGCAATGAGCAGTTCTTC,CASQNIGLSNEQFF
.,.,TRBJ2-6,TRBV29-1,TGCAGCGTCGGCGGCCGGGCCGGGGCCAACGTCCTGACTTTC,CSVGGRAGANVLTF
many,.,TRBJ1-1,TRBV7-9,TGTGCCAGCAGCTTAGTTATCACTGAAGCTTTCTTT,CASSLVITEAFF
.,.,TRBJ1-6,TRBV4-2,TGTGCCAGCAGCCAAGATCAGGGCAGGTATAATTCACCCCTCCACTTT,CASSQDQGRYNSPLHF
few,.,TRBJ1-6,TRBV15,TGTGCCACCAGCAGAGATCTGTCAGAGGCCTATAATTCACCCCTCCACTTT,CATSRDLSEAYNSPLHF
few,.,TRBJ2-5,TRBV12-3/TRBV12-4,TGTGCCAGCAGCCGGGACGGACCGTACCAAGAGACCCAGTACTTC,CASSRDGPYQETQYF
few,.,TRBJ1-2,TRBV30,TGTGCCGGGGCAGGACAGCCTACTAACTATGGCTACACCTTC,CAGAGQPTNYGYTF
many,.,TRBJ2-2,TRBV7-2,TGTGCCAGCAGCTTAGAGGGCGGTACCGGGGAGCTGTTTTTT,CASSLEGGTGELFF
few,TRBD1,TRBJ1-6,TRBV7-2,TGTGCCAGCAGCATTGGGGACAGGGTCTATTCACCCCTCCACTTT,CASSIGDRVYSPLHF
.,.,TRBJ2-5,TRBV15,TGTGCCACCAGCAGACAGGCCCAGGAGACCCAGTACTTC,CATSRQAQETQYF
.,.,TRBJ1-2,TRBV29-1,TGCAGCGTCCCTGGGACCACCAACTATGGCTACACCTTC,CSVPGTTNYGYTF
many,.,TRBJ2-5,TRBV5-4,TGTGCCAGCAGCTTGGATCTCCACCAAGAGACCCAGTACTTC,CASSLDLHQETQYF